By share, the clone carrying this T cell receptor (beta chain) counts as medium-sized. Its antigen remains unknown. The data originate from a study of T and B cells in COVID-19 patients. Study-wide context: About 90% of the roughly 20 active-infection patients had comorbidities associated with unfavorable COVID-19 outcome.

Germline V gene lookup returns CDR1 MNHEY and CDR2 SVGAGI. V was trimmed by 0 bases and J by 6 bases, leaving 9 bases between them. The CDR3 is 14 amino acids. TRB rearrangements were amplified by multiplex PCR with BIOMED2 TRB-A/B primers. TCRdb re-called the multiplex PCR reads with MiXCR, one entry per CDR3 protein. The sample has 13,000 to 15,000 distinct CDR3 sequences, about 30% seen once; the top ten hold 6.8%. Blood genomic DNA input for TRB amplification was roughly 220-500 ng. Study-wide results and limits: There were approximately 2,500 TCR clusters exclusive to the recovered cohort, a few dozen with low generation probability.

This chain uses TRBV6-5 with TRBJ2-4; D might be TRBD2 (5 bases). This clonotype was obtained from a human donor who had recovered from COVID-19. The specimen sequenced was blood. CDR3 bases: TGTGCCAGCAGTTACTCGATTGGAGGAAACATTCAGTACTTC. It yields the protein CASSYSIGGNIQYF.